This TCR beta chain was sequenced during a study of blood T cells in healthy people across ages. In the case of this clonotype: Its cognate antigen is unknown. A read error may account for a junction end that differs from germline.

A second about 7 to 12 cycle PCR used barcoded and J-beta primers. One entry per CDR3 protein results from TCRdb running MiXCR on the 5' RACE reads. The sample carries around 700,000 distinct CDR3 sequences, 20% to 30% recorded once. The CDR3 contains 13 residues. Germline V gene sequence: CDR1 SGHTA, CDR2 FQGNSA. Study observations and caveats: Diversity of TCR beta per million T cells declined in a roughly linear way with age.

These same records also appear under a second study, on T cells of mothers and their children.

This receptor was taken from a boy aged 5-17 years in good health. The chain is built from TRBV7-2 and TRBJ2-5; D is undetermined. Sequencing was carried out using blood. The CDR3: CASSSISQEAQYF. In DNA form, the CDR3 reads TGTGCCAGCAGCTCGATATCCCAAGAGGCCCAGTACTTC.